A single sample is the source of the 25 T cell receptor beta chains below, sequenced in a study of technical replicates of blood from four donors. The table came from immunoSEQ multiplex PCR; TCRdb's copy has only in-frame clones and leaves some out. The data hold 75,000 to 90,000 clones, with around nine tenths observed a single time. The sequenced sample was T cells isolated from PBMCs. These receptors all stem from a human donor in good health.

In DNA, the CDR3 is TGCAGCGTTGACCAGGGGGCATCTGGAAACACCATATATTTT. The encoded protein is CSVDQGASGNTIYF. V usage is TRBV29-1 and J usage is TRBJ1-3; 8 bases are a match to TRBD1. The CDR3 loop spans 14 amino acids. V was clipped by 3 bases and J by 1 base; unmatched bases: 2. Germline V CDR1 and CDR2: SQVTM, ANQGSEA.

V gene TRBV21-1 combines with J gene TRBJ1-4; the table calls TRBD1, which could not be checked here. TRBV21-1 is classified as a pseudogene. The CDR3 runs 17 residues. This CDR3 is CASSKGVQGTWREKLFF. Here the CDR3 DNA reads TGTGCCAGCAGCAAAGGCGTTCAGGGGACATGGAGGGAAAAACTGTTTTTT.

The V call is TRBV29-1, the J call TRBJ2-2; D may be TRBD1 (6 bases). The germline V gene encodes CDR1 SQVTM and CDR2 ANQGSEA. V lost 1 base and J 1 base, leaving 10 bases between the germline ends. The CDR3 is 15 residues long. CDR3 loop: CSVEADSLNTGELFF. The DNA for the CDR3 is TGCAGCGTTGAAGCGGACAGTTTGAACACCGGGGAGCTGTTTTTT.

The chain joins TRBV19 to TRBJ2-3; no definite D call. V was trimmed by 1 base and J by 1 base, leaving 3 bases between them. CDR1 is LNHDA and CDR2 is SQIVND in the germline V gene (reference sequence). This CDR3 has 13 amino acids. The CDR3: CASSIVGTDTQYF. The DNA of the CDR3 is TGTGCCAGTAGTATAGTAGGCACAGATACGCAGTATTTT.

The chain recombines TRBV19 with TRBJ2-7; TRBD1 aligns across 7 bases. J lost 1 base, V lost 6 bases, and 3 bases had no gene match. CDR3 length equals 13 residues. Germline-derived CDR1 and CDR2 are LNHDA and SQIVND (reference sequence). The CDR3: CASRQGQSYEQYF. The CDR3 nucleotides are TGTGCCAGTAGGCAGGGACAGTCCTACGAGCAGTACTTC.

The chain has TRBV11-2 and TRBJ1-4; 7 nucleotides align to TRBD1. The V and J ends lost 5 bases and 5 bases, in that order; junction bases with no gene match: 8. The CDR3 is 15 amino acids. CDR1 is SGHAT and CDR2 is FQNNGV in the germline V gene. The CDR3 DNA follows: TGTGCCAGCAGCATGACTCCGGGACAGAATGAAAAACTGTTTTTT. This gives the protein CASSMTPGQNEKLFF.

Only one count was recorded for this clone. The chain combines TRBV19 with TRBJ1-1; 7 positions agree with TRBD1. The germline CDR1 and CDR2 sequences are LNHDA and SQIVND (reference sequence). There are 14 residues in the CDR3. The V and J ends lost 4 bases and 3 bases, in that order; junction bases with no gene match: 5. CDR3 bases: TGTGCCAGTAGTACCAGGGGGTTGGACACTGAAGCTTTCTTT. It encodes CASSTRGLDTEAFF.

The chain employs TRBV10-1 and TRBJ2-2, with 7 bases matching TRBD1. CDR1 is WNHNN and CDR2 is SYGVQD in the germline V gene (reference sequence). V shed 4 bases, J shed 3 bases, and the junction held 2 bases outside the gene matches. This CDR3 spans 14 amino acids. CDR3 in amino acids: CASSVTGYTGELFF. The CDR3 DNA is TGCGCCAGCAGTGTGACAGGGTACACCGGGGAGCTGTTTTTT.

This sequence joins TRBV27 and TRBJ2-4; a possible D gene is TRBD1 (6 bases). V lost 2 bases to trimming and J lost 7 bases, with 9 bases between them. Per the germline V gene, CDR1 is MNHEY and CDR2 is SMNVEV (reference sequence). The CDR3 has 13 amino acids. CDR3 bases: TGTGCCAGCAGTTTAGCCCAGGGGAACATTCAGTACTTC. Protein sequence: CASSLAQGNIQYF.

V and J are TRBV5-1 and TRBJ1-2, with 9 bases that match TRBD1. This CDR3 contains 14 residues. V was clipped by 4 bases and J by 6 bases; unmatched bases: 7. Germline assignment: CDR1 SGHRS and CDR2 YFSETQ. The CDR3 nucleotides read TGCGCCAGCAGCATAGTAACAGGGGGCCATGGCTACACCTTC. Amino acid sequence: CASSIVTGGHGYTF.

The chain has TRBV25-1 and TRBJ2-7, with D possibly TRBD2 on 6 matching bases. V was trimmed by 3 bases and J by 2 bases, leaving 14 bases between them. The germline gives CDR1 MGHDK, CDR2 SYGVNS. CDR3 length: 15 residues. Written as DNA, the CDR3 is TGTGCCAGCAGTGAGCCCCTAGGCGGGACCTACGAGCAGTACTTC. The encoded protein is CASSEPLGGTYEQYF.

The chain couples TRBV9 to TRBJ2-5, with TRBD2 matching over 8 bases. The trim removed 5 bases at V and 5 bases at J, leaving 8 bases unmatched. The length of the CDR3 is 14 residues. The germline V gene encodes CDR1 SGDLS and CDR2 YYNGEE. CDR3 DNA: TGTGCCAGCAGTGGGTACGGGGGGGTGGAGACCCAGTACTTC. As protein: CASSGYGGVETQYF.

This clone appeared once. J is TRBJ2-7 and V is TRBV21-1; TRBD1, the table's D call, lacks a check against the DNA. TRBV21-1 is described as a pseudogene. This CDR3 spans 18 amino acids. This chain's CDR3 is CASSNEPPRQGETYEQYF. The CDR3 region has the DNA TGTGCCAGCAGCAACGAACCTCCCAGACAGGGAGAAACCTACGAGCAGTACTTC.

This chain links TRBV9 with TRBJ2-7; D is perhaps TRBD2 (7 bases). CDR3 size: 14 residues. The ends were cut back, 3 bases at V and 2 bases at J, with 12 bases in the middle. Looked up from germline, CDR1 is SGDLS and CDR2 is YYNGEE. CDR3 DNA sequence: TGTGCCAGCAGCGCGAGGGGGGGTCCCTACGAGCAGTACTTC. Protein product: CASSARGGPYEQYF.

The V and J genes are TRBV7-2 and TRBJ1-2, with TRBD1 identical over 7 bases. This CDR3 is built from 13 residues. The V and J ends lost 1 base and 5 bases, in that order; junction bases with no gene match: 1. Germline V CDR1 and CDR2: SGHTA, FQGNSA. The CDR3, as DNA: TGTGCCAGCAGCTTAGAACAGGGGTATGGCTACACCTTC. It encodes CASSLEQGYGYTF.

This chain connects TRBV5-6 to TRBJ1-2, with 8 bases aligning to TRBD1. With V trimmed by 1 base and J by 4 bases, 9 bases remained unmatched. The CDR3 covers 16 residues. Germline CDR1 SGHDT, CDR2 YYEEEE. The CDR3 reads CASSLITGGAFYGYTF. CDR3 nucleotides: TGTGCCAGCAGCTTGATTACAGGGGGAGCGTTCTATGGCTACACCTTC.

V and J are TRBV6-6 and TRBJ1-5; 10 bases map to TRBD1. Germline-derived CDR1 and CDR2 are MNHNY and SVGAGI (reference sequence). This CDR3 has 15 residues. The V segment lost 4 bases and the J segment 7 bases; nucleotides outside the gene matches: 7. Written as DNA, the CDR3 is TGTGCCAGCAGTTCCCGGGACAGGGGCGTCCAGCCCCAGCATTTT. Protein: CASSSRDRGVQPQHF.

The chain is built from TRBV15 and TRBJ1-5; D is undetermined. V lost 2 bases and J 5 bases, leaving 16 bases between the germline ends. The CDR3 covers 16 residues. Per the germline V gene, CDR1 is LNHNV and CDR2 is YYDKDF (reference sequence). This chain's CDR3 is CATSRRTVLSDQPQHF. The DNA for the CDR3 is TGTGCCACCAGCAGAAGAACGGTTTTAAGTGATCAGCCCCAGCATTTT.

The CDR3 loop is CASSRPGRTEAFF. The CDR3 bases are TGTGCCAGCAGCCGCCCTGGGAGGACTGAAGCTTTCTTT. The chain is built from TRBV28 and TRBJ1-1; D not certain. The CDR3 has 13 residues. CDR1 and CDR2 (germline): MDHEN, SYDVKM. Trimming shortened V by 6 bases and J by 5 bases, and 13 bases separated the two germline ends.

This clone has just one count. The chain has TRBV15 and TRBJ2-7, with TRBD2 matching 13 bases. Germline assignment: CDR1 LNHNV and CDR2 YYDKDF (reference sequence). V dropped 5 bases and J dropped 6; count of bases not matched to a gene: 4. The CDR3 runs 14 residues. This CDR3 is CATSRLAGGGEQYF. CDR3 in DNA: TGTGCCACCAGCCGACTAGCGGGAGGAGGCGAGCAGTACTTC. The variable domain in full, with the rest retrieved from reference TRBV15 and TRBJ2-7, is DAMVIQNPRYQVTQFGKPVTLSCSQTLNHNVMYWYQQKSSQAPKLLFHYYDKDFNNEADTPDNFQSRRPNTSFCFLDIRSPGLGDTAMYLCATSRLAGGGEQYFGPGTRLTVT.

The V call is TRBV15, the J call TRBJ2-5; D might be TRBD1 (6 bases). V was pared by 1 base and J by 5 bases, with 11 bases between. The length of the CDR3 is 14 residues. Germline assignment: CDR1 LNHNV and CDR2 YYDKDF (reference sequence). The CDR3 nucleotides are TGTGCCACCAGCAGAGGAGTGAGGGGGGAGACCCAGTACTTC. This gives the protein CATSRGVRGETQYF. Full variable domain (rest looked up from reference TRBV15 and TRBJ2-5): DAMVIQNPRYQVTQFGKPVTLSCSQTLNHNVMYWYQQKSSQAPKLLFHYYDKDFNNEADTPDNFQSRRPNTSFCFLDIRSPGLGDTAMYLCATSRGVRGETQYFGPGTRLLVL.

The V and J genes are TRBV4-1 and TRBJ2-7; 11 positions match TRBD2. Trimming removed 1 base from V and 7 bases from J; junction bases left unmatched: 6. In germline, CDR1 is MGHRA, CDR2 YSYEKL. This CDR3 is built from 15 residues. CDR3 sequence: CASSQATSGVREQYF. The CDR3 DNA sequence: TGCGCCAGCAGCCAAGCGACTAGCGGGGTTCGGGAGCAGTACTTC.

This rearrangement joins TRBV2 to TRBJ2-1; D gene unclear. Per the germline V gene, CDR1 is SNHLY and CDR2 is FYNNEI. CDR3 length equals 15 residues. Between the trimmed V and J ends, which lost 0 bases and 2 bases, there was a span of 8 bases. The CDR3 here is CASSEALRAYNEQFF. The DNA of the CDR3 is TGTGCCAGCAGTGAAGCGCTTCGGGCCTACAATGAGCAGTTCTTC.

The chain employs TRBV6-5 and TRBJ1-4; no reliable D call. Germline CDR1 MNHEY, CDR2 SVGAGI. V lost 0 bases and J lost 0, with 5 bases in between. This CDR3 comprises 15 residues. This CDR3 is CASSYSYATNEKLFF. In DNA form, the CDR3 reads TGTGCCAGCAGTTACTCTTATGCAACTAATGAAAAACTGTTTTTT.

V gene TRBV6-5 combines with J gene TRBJ1-1; D may be TRBD1 (6 bases). This CDR3 spans 13 amino acids. The germline V gene encodes CDR1 MNHEY and CDR2 SVGAGI. Trimming cost V 2 bases and J 10 bases, with 14 bases left between them. CDR3 in DNA: TGTGCCAGCAGTTACGGGCAGGGGTGGAGAGCTTTCTTT. Its protein product is CASSYGQGWRAFF.